The 26 T cell receptor beta chains listed next were all sequenced from one sample in a study of molecular identifiers for immune sequencing clone quantification (dated by TCRdb to 2016 to 2019). Libraries were prepared through PCR. The reads were generated on a NextSeq 500. Using fastp trimming at Q25 and MiXCR clonotype assembly, TCRdb reanalyzed the public sequencing data and kept in-frame beta chains. Duplicate CDR3 protein sequences are folded into a single record with the most common DNA and genes. This sample comprises around 300,000 distinct CDR3 sequences, roughly 24% of them detected only once. The top ten clonotypes cover around 0.7% of the sample. Sequenced input: naive CD8+ T cells from blood, with Jurkat cell RNA spiked in. Read against the paper, the sample's cell subset or site label means: FACS-sorted CD8+CD4-CCR7+CD45RA+ naive T cells. These TCRs come from a human donor in good health. Some libraries in this study had Jurkat cell RNA spiked in.

V and J are TRBV28 and TRBJ1-4; possibly TRBD1 for D (6 bases). Trimming took off 5 bases at V and 5 bases at J, with 30 bases between the two ends. Per the germline V gene, CDR1 is MDHEN and CDR2 is SYDVKM. This CDR3 region has 20 residues. CDR3 residues: CASSPELRQQGPTLNEKLFF. The CDR3 DNA is TGTGCCAGCAGTCCCGAGTTGAGGCAACAGGGCCCGACACTGAATGAAAAACTGTTTTTT.

This clonotype was recorded at least ten times. This chain joins TRBV29-1 and TRBJ1-1, with D possibly matching TRBD1 (5 bases). Germline CDR1 reads SQVTM; CDR2 reads ANQGSEA. Trimming took 3 bases from V and 8 from J, leaving 10 bases between them. CDR3 length: 11 amino acids. This CDR3 is CSVELGGEAFF. Written as DNA, the CDR3 is TGCAGCGTTGAGTTGGGGGGGGAAGCTTTCTTT.

The chain is built from TRBV20-1 and TRBJ2-3; the match to TRBD1 covers 10 bases. With 3 bases clipped from V and 4 bases from J, the junction kept 4 bases outside the gene matches. The CDR3 sequence is 14 residues long. CDR1 is DFQATT and CDR2 is SNEGSKA in the germline V gene (reference sequence). The CDR3 reads CSASKGTGADTQYF. The CDR3 DNA reads TGCAGTGCTAGTAAGGGGACAGGGGCAGATACGCAGTATTTT.

The chain recombines TRBV2 with TRBJ1-3; D gene ambiguous. The CDR3 runs to 14 residues. CDR1 is SNHLY and CDR2 is FYNNEI in the germline V gene. The V gene lost 7 bases and the J gene lost 4 bases, with 14 bases spanning the gap. The CDR3 DNA sequence: TGTGCCAGCACGGATTCTGTTGGGGGAAACACCATATATTTT. Amino acid sequence: CASTDSVGGNTIYF. Filled out from reference TRBV2 and TRBJ1-3, the complete variable domain reads EPEVTQTPSHQVTQMGQEVILRCVPISNHLYFYWYRQILGQKVEFLVSFYNNEISEKSEIFDDQFSVERPDGSNFTLKIRSTKLEDSAMYFCASTDSVGGNTIYFGEGSWLTVV.

The chain links TRBV24-1 to TRBJ2-1, with 12 bases matching TRBD2. The V and J ends lost 5 bases and 9 bases, in that order; junction bases with no gene match: 10. Germline values: CDR1 KGHDR, CDR2 SFDVKD. The CDR3 runs 16 residues. The CDR3 loop is CATSGPLAGGPAEQFF. Here the CDR3 DNA reads TGTGCCACCAGTGGCCCGCTAGCGGGAGGGCCAGCTGAGCAGTTCTTC.

This clonotype was seen a few times. The chain combines TRBV4-2 with TRBJ2-7; D is unresolved. The CDR3 totals 14 residues. V was shortened by 4 bases and J by 5 bases, with 15 bases between the two germline ends. CDR1 is LGHNA, CDR2 YNFKEQ, per germline. In nucleotides, the CDR3 is TGTGCCAGCAGCCTGCGGATGGGCGCCCACGAGCAGTACTTC. Translation: CASSLRMGAHEQYF.

At least ten counts were recorded for this clonotype. The CDR3 is CASSQDSGLNTEAFF. The CDR3 DNA is TGCGCCAGCAGCCAAGATTCGGGATTGAACACTGAAGCTTTCTTT. The V call is TRBV4-3, the J call TRBJ1-1; the D is unclear. Germline CDR1 and CDR2: LGHNA and YSLEER. CDR3 size: 15 residues. Trimming stripped 0 bases from V and 0 bases from J, with 8 bases between.

This clonotype was found many times. The chain combines TRBV5-6 with TRBJ2-2, with D uncertain. Germline loops: CDR1 SGHDT, CDR2 YYEEEE. The V and J ends lost 0 bases and 5 bases respectively, with 5 bases between them. The CDR3 covers 13 residues. The CDR3 region has the DNA TGTGCCAGCAGCTTGGATGGGACCGGGGAGCTGTTTTTT. It yields the protein CASSLDGTGELFF.

This clonotype has a handful of counts. This chain connects TRBV4-2 to TRBJ1-1, with D possibly TRBD1 on 5 matching bases. With 0 bases removed from V and 4 bases from J, the gap between germline ends came to 9 bases. Germline V CDR1 and CDR2: LGHNA, YNFKEQ. The CDR3 covers 14 residues. The CDR3 sequence is CASSQDRVGTEAFF. The CDR3 DNA is TGTGCCAGCAGCCAAGACAGGGTAGGCACTGAAGCTTTCTTT.

The genes are TRBV19 and TRBJ2-1; 10 bases fit TRBD2. The CDR3 consists of 21 residues. Trimming took 3 bases from V and 5 from J; bases not matched to a gene: 22. CDR1 and CDR2 (germline): LNHDA, SQIVND (reference sequence). The CDR3 DNA is TGTGCCAGTAGTATGGGAGGGCTAGCGGGAGTGCGAGGTAGGGAAGACAATGAGCAGTTCTTC. Translated, it gives CASSMGGLAGVRGREDNEQFF.

This clonotype was recorded many times. V is TRBV6-2 or TRBV6-3 and J is TRBJ1-1; D gene ambiguous. CDR1 and CDR2 (germline): MNHEY, SVGEGT. The CDR3 covers 12 residues. V shed 4 bases and J shed 7 bases, with 10 bases lying between them. This CDR3 reads CASSFSSGEAFF. The DNA of the CDR3 is TGTGCCAGCAGTTTCTCGTCGGGTGAAGCTTTCTTT.

The chain joins TRBV7-2 to TRBJ1-1; D possibly corresponds to TRBD1 (5 bases). From germline, CDR1 is SGHTA and CDR2 FQGNSA. The CDR3 totals 16 residues. V was trimmed by 3 bases and J by 0 bases, leaving 14 bases between them. The chain's CDR3 is CASSLGDVLMNTEAFF. The CDR3 DNA reads as TGTGCCAGCAGCTTGGGGGACGTCCTTATGAACACTGAAGCTTTCTTT.

This chain links TRBV7-9 with TRBJ2-7, with unresolved D. Trimming removed 5 bases from V and 4 bases from J, with 6 bases in between. The CDR3 sequence is 11 residues long. Germline CDR1 and CDR2: SEHNR and FQNEAQ (reference sequence). This CDR3 reads CASSDQYEQYF. Here the CDR3 DNA reads TGTGCCAGCAGCGATCAGTACGAGCAGTACTTC.

The sample holds one count of this clonotype. One end of the junction does not line up with germline, which may come from a read error. The chain recombines TRBV2 with TRBJ2-4, with TRBD1 matching over 12 bases. The CDR3 is made up of 19 amino acids. CDR1 is SNHLY, CDR2 FYNNEI, per germline. Here the CDR3 DNA reads TGTGCCAGCAGCCCTTCCCCCGGGACAGGGGGCTTAGCCAAAAACATTCAGCACTTC. As protein: CASSPSPGTGGLAKNIQHF.

This clonotype was seen repeatedly, ten times or more. V gene TRBV7-2 combines with J gene TRBJ1-1; 12 nucleotides line up with TRBD1. The ends lost 0 bases at V and 5 bases at J; junction bases unmatched: 7. The CDR3 length is 17 residues. Germline-derived CDR1 and CDR2 are SGHTA and FQGNSA. The CDR3 is CASSLAGTGGPRTEAFF. DNA of the CDR3: TGTGCCAGCAGCTTAGCCGGGACAGGGGGCCCCAGGACTGAAGCTTTCTTT.

The sample holds many counts of this clonotype. The chain couples TRBV28 to TRBJ1-1; D gene ambiguous. In germline, CDR1 is MDHEN, CDR2 SYDVKM. The CDR3 is made up of 13 amino acids. The V and J ends lost 3 bases and 3 bases respectively, with 8 bases between them. CDR3 sequence: CASSLMIHTEAFF. In DNA, the CDR3 is TGTGCCAGCAGTTTGATGATTCACACTGAAGCTTTCTTT.

The chain has TRBV7-9 and TRBJ1-1; no reliable D call. The CDR3 contains 12 residues. Germline V gives CDR1 SEHNR, CDR2 FQNEAQ (reference sequence). Trimming shortened V by 3 bases and J by 4 bases, and 6 bases separated the two germline ends. This CDR3 is CASSFGVTEAFF. CDR3 DNA sequence: TGTGCCAGCAGCTTTGGAGTCACTGAAGCTTTCTTT.

On this clonotype itself: At one of its ends the junction is not consistent with the germline gene, which may arise from a read error. V is TRBV4-1 and J is TRBJ2-7; TRBD1 matches 8 bases. In germline, CDR1 is MGHRA, CDR2 YSYEKL. This CDR3 spans 15 amino acids. The CDR3: CASSQEDRGSYVQYF. The CDR3 DNA reads TGCGCCAGCAGCCAAGAAGACAGGGGCTCCTACGTGCAGTACTTC.

This clonotype has only a few counts. J is TRBJ2-1 and V is TRBV2; D possibly uses TRBD1 or TRBD2 (5 bases each). The length of the CDR3 is 15 residues. V was clipped by 5 bases and J by 2 bases, with 13 bases between them. Per the germline V gene, CDR1 is SNHLY and CDR2 is FYNNEI. The CDR3 region is CASSPKGSAYNEQFF. CDR3 in DNA: TGTGCCAGCAGTCCAAAGGGGAGCGCCTACAATGAGCAGTTCTTC.

This clonotype has more than one count but fewer than ten. The rearrangement uses TRBV6-5 and TRBJ2-2; D is tentatively TRBD1 or TRBD2 (6 bases each). CDR1 and CDR2 (germline): MNHEY, SVGAGI. V was shortened by 0 bases and J by 7 bases, with 12 bases between the two germline ends. There are 15 residues in the CDR3. CDR3 DNA: TGTGCCAGCAGTTACTCAAGGGGGGCGGGCGGGGAGCTGTTTTTT. It yields the protein CASSYSRGAGGELFF.

This clonotype has a count of ten or more. The chain couples TRBV12-3 or TRBV12-4 to TRBJ2-2, with TRBD1 identical over 7 bases. The J segment lost 0 bases and the V segment lost 6 bases, leaving 4 bases of the junction unmatched. The CDR3 spans 15 residues. CDR3 residues: CASSPGQTNTGELFF. CDR3 coding DNA: TGTGCCAGCAGCCCGGGACAGACGAACACCGGGGAGCTGTTTTTT.

Worth noting for this clonotype: The junction does not match germline at one end; this may be a read error. The V and J genes are TRBV6-2 or TRBV6-3 and TRBJ2-5, with TRBD1 identical over 9 bases. The CDR3 is made up of 17 amino acids. Germline CDR1 MNHEY, CDR2 SVGEGT. The DNA of the CDR3 is TGTGCCAGCAGTTACTCGCCTAGGGACAGGGACCAAGAGACCCCGTACTTC. Its translation: CASSYSPRDRDQETPYF.

With respect to this clonotype: This clone may be a read error of a much larger clone one base away. The gene calls are TRBV27 and TRBJ2-7, with 10 bases fitting TRBD1. Germline V lookup: CDR1 MNHEY, CDR2 SMNVEV (reference sequence). This CDR3 comprises 15 residues. The CDR3 here is CASRAEGQGPYEQCF. CDR3 nucleotides: TGTGCCAGCAGAGCTGAGGGACAGGGGCCCTACGAGCAGTGCTTC.

This chain links TRBV27 with TRBJ1-2; D may be TRBD1 (6 bases). Looked up from germline, CDR1 is MNHEY and CDR2 is SMNVEV (reference sequence). The CDR3 is 14 amino acids. V dropped 5 bases and J dropped 8 bases, with 18 bases sitting between them. The CDR3 loop is CASSLGGGGWGYTF. CDR3 sequence (DNA): TGTGCCAGCAGTCTCGGGGGGGGCGGCTGGGGCTACACCTTC.

This clonotype occurred many times. In nucleotides, the CDR3 is TGTGCCAGCAGCAGTTGGGGCCAAACCGAGGGAACTGAAGCTTTCTTT. It specifies CASSSWGQTEGTEAFF. V gene TRBV14 combines with J gene TRBJ1-1; TRBD1 is a possible D gene (5 bases). Germline CDR1 is SGHDN and CDR2 is FVKESK. This CDR3 has 16 amino acids. V lost 5 bases and J lost 5, with 21 bases in between.

The V call is TRBV20-1, the J call TRBJ2-3; D unclear. V was clipped by 0 bases and J by 0 bases, with 10 bases between them. Germline values: CDR1 DFQATT, CDR2 SNEGSKA (reference sequence). The CDR3 loop spans 15 amino acids. CDR3 DNA: TGCAGTGCTAGAGACATGGTTAAGAGCACAGATACGCAGTATTTT. Amino acids: CSARDMVKSTDTQYF.